This T cell receptor (beta chain) was profiled in a study of T cells after posttransplantation cyclophosphamide. Regarding the study as a whole: Blood and skin or GI T cell repertoires showed limited TRB overlap. Later post-transplant blood repertoires were often dominated by donor CD8+ memory clones. Recipient CMV seropositivity and CMV reactivation strongly tracked TRB clonality.

A marrow graft followed busulfan-fludarabine conditioning, with cyclophosphamide on days +3 and +4. Only in-frame clones appear in the TCRdb table, and some are missing; sequencing was by immunoSEQ multiplex PCR. The profile shows thousands of clones, approximately 1.8% of them singletons. As for this clone: What it binds is unknown.

CDR1 SGHRS and CDR2 YFSETQ come from the germline V gene. The CDR3 covers 15 residues. V shed 2 bases and J shed 11 bases, with 22 bases lying between them. This receptor was taken from a male patient aged 25 to 39 who received an allogeneic stem cell transplant from a related donor, was CMV-positive, and had no GVHD. Among the T cells, some may be from the graft donor. The chain has TRBV5-1 and TRBJ2-5; a weak D match, TRBD2 (6 bases). Sequencing used PBMCs, obtained around 250 days after a stem cell transplant with posttransplant cyclophosphamide. The CDR3 DNA reads TGCGCCAGCAGCTTAATCGGGGGAGAACAAGAGGCGCAGTACTTC. Amino acid sequence: CASSLIGGEQEAQYF.